The 11 T cell receptor beta chains given below trace back to one sample, sequenced in a study of T cells in women clearing cervical HPV infection. Measured with immunoSEQ multiplex PCR; TCRdb has only the in-frame clones, and not every one. Its table lists around 35,000 clones. Sequencing input: blood buffy coat. These receptors were collected from a woman aged 18-70 years with a cervical HPV16 infection that either progressed to CIN3+ or cleared (not recorded which).

Concerning this clone: The CDR3 is cut off 3 residues early in the read; its end comes from the germline J gene. V usage is TRBV16 and J usage is TRBJ1-2, with D tentatively TRBD1 (5 bases). This CDR3 spans 16 amino acids. Germline CDR1 KGHSY, CDR2 FQNENV. Incomplete CDR3 DNA: TGTGCCAGCAGCCAATTCGATAGCCGGGGGAGGAATGTC. Residues: CASSQFDSRGRNV. The CDR3, in full, reads CASSQFDSRGRNVYTF.

On this clone itself: The sequence runs out 3 residues before the end of the CDR3; the remainder is reconstructed from the germline J gene. The J gene is TRBJ1-2, the V gene TRBV19, with TRBD1 identical over 7 bases. In germline, CDR1 is LNHDA, CDR2 SQIVND (reference sequence). This CDR3 contains 15 residues. This CDR3 reads CASSRFQGGTYDYTF. The CDR3 bases that were read are TGTGCCAGTAGTCGTTTCCAGGGGGGAACCTACGAC.

Regarding this clone: The read falls 3 residues short of the CDR3 end, and the missing part is taken from the germline J gene. The rearrangement joins TRBV7-3 to TRBJ1-2; 10 nucleotides line up with TRBD1. This CDR3 has 15 residues. V shed 5 bases and J 4 bases; nucleotides not matched to a gene: 7. The germline CDR1 and CDR2 sequences are SGHTA and FQGTGA. Incomplete CDR3 DNA: TGTGCCAGCAGCGTGGCCGGGACAGGGGCCTATGGC. Translated, it gives CASSVAGTGAYG. The full CDR3 protein reads CASSVAGTGAYGYTF.

Regarding this clone: The read terminates 3 residues before the CDR3 end, so the remaining end is supplied by the germline J gene. This chain links TRBV5-1 with TRBJ2-7, with 9 bases fitting TRBD2. The CDR3 is 17 amino acids. Germline V gives CDR1 SGHRS, CDR2 YFSETQ. V dropped 0 bases and J dropped 5; count of bases not matched to a gene: 12. The CDR3 sequence: CASSLVGSGRSRDEQYF. The part of the CDR3 DNA that was read is TGCGCCAGCAGCTTGGTTGGTAGCGGGAGATCGAGGGACGAG.

With respect to this clone: The read finishes 3 residues shy of the CDR3 end, and the germline J gene is used to complete it. The chain links TRBV19 to TRBJ2-1; the match to TRBD2 covers 13 bases. The V segment lost 6 bases and the J segment 9 bases; nucleotides outside the gene matches: 11. This CDR3 has 16 amino acids. CDR1 and CDR2 (germline): LNHDA, SQIVND (reference sequence). CDR3 amino acids: CASSGSRTSGRIEQFF. CDR3 DNA (partial): TGTGCCAGTAGCGGAAGCAGGACTAGCGGGAGAATTGAG.

On this clone: The read terminates 3 residues ahead of where the CDR3 ends, so the germline J gene completes it. This chain connects TRBV2 to TRBJ2-1; TRBD1 agrees at 11 bases. V lost 8 bases to trimming and J lost 0 bases; unmatched junction nucleotides: 3. Germline assignment: CDR1 SNHLY and CDR2 FYNNEI. This CDR3 contains 15 residues. CDR3 region: CASPGTGGSYNEQFF. The sequenced CDR3 bases are TGTGCCAGCCCCGGGACAGGGGGCTCCTACAATGAG.

The CDR3 sequence is CASSLNSRGEQFF. CDR3 DNA, as far as it was read: TGTGCCAGCAGCTTAAATTCTAGGGGTGAG. The chain joins TRBV11-1 to TRBJ2-1, with D tentatively TRBD1 (5 bases). The DNA ends 3 residues before the CDR3 does, and the rest of the CDR3 is filled in from the germline J gene. The germline V gene encodes CDR1 SGHAT and CDR2 FQDESV (reference sequence). Trimming shortened V by 2 bases and J by 9 bases, and 11 bases separated the two germline ends. The length of the CDR3 is 13 residues.

Turning to this clone: Read sequence stops 3 residues before the CDR3 end, and the germline J gene provides the missing end. V and J are TRBV7-6 and TRBJ2-1; 8 nucleotides match TRBD2. From germline, CDR1 is SGHVS and CDR2 FNYEAQ. Trimming at V came to 5 bases and at J to 9 bases, leaving 12 bases not matched to a gene. CDR3 length: 15 residues. CDR3 bases read: TGTGCCAGCAGCACCCTCTCGGGGGCGGGGGGTGAG. Translated: CASSTLSGAGGE. The whole CDR3 sequence reads CASSTLSGAGGEQFF.

On this clone itself: The read gets to within 3 residues of the CDR3 end, and the germline J gene fills in the rest. The chain combines TRBV18 with TRBJ1-5; 7 positions agree with TRBD1. Germline V gene sequence: CDR1 KGHSH, CDR2 LQKENI. The length of the CDR3 is 14 residues. Germline trimming cut 2 bases from V and 5 bases from J; bases unmatched to any gene: 3. The part of the CDR3 DNA that was read is TGTGCCAGCTCACCAGGGACAGAGTATCAGCCC. Protein sequence: CASSPGTEYQP. The whole CDR3 is CASSPGTEYQPQHF.

About this clone: The read halts 3 residues ahead of the CDR3 end, with the missing end drawn from the germline J gene. The J gene is TRBJ1-1, the V gene TRBV19, with 8 bases aligning to TRBD1. Germline CDR1 is LNHDA and CDR2 is SQIVND (reference sequence). The CDR3 consists of 12 residues. The CDR3 bases that were read are TGTGCCAGTAGTCCCCGGACAGGGAGG. Its translation is CASSPRTGR. The entire CDR3 protein reads CASSPRTGRAFF.

Concerning this clone: The read ends 3 residues shy of where the CDR3 ends; the end is completed using the germline J gene. The chain is built from TRBV20-1 and TRBJ1-4, with 8 bases aligning to TRBD1. Germline-derived CDR1 and CDR2 are DFQATT and SNEGSKA (reference sequence). V lost 6 bases and J lost 6; bases outside the gene matches: 15. The CDR3 is made up of 16 amino acids. Incomplete CDR3 DNA: TGCAGTGCCCCTTTTCGAAGACAGGGGCCCCATGAAAAA. This gives the protein CSAPFRRQGPHEK. The whole CDR3 sequence reads CSAPFRRQGPHEKLFF.